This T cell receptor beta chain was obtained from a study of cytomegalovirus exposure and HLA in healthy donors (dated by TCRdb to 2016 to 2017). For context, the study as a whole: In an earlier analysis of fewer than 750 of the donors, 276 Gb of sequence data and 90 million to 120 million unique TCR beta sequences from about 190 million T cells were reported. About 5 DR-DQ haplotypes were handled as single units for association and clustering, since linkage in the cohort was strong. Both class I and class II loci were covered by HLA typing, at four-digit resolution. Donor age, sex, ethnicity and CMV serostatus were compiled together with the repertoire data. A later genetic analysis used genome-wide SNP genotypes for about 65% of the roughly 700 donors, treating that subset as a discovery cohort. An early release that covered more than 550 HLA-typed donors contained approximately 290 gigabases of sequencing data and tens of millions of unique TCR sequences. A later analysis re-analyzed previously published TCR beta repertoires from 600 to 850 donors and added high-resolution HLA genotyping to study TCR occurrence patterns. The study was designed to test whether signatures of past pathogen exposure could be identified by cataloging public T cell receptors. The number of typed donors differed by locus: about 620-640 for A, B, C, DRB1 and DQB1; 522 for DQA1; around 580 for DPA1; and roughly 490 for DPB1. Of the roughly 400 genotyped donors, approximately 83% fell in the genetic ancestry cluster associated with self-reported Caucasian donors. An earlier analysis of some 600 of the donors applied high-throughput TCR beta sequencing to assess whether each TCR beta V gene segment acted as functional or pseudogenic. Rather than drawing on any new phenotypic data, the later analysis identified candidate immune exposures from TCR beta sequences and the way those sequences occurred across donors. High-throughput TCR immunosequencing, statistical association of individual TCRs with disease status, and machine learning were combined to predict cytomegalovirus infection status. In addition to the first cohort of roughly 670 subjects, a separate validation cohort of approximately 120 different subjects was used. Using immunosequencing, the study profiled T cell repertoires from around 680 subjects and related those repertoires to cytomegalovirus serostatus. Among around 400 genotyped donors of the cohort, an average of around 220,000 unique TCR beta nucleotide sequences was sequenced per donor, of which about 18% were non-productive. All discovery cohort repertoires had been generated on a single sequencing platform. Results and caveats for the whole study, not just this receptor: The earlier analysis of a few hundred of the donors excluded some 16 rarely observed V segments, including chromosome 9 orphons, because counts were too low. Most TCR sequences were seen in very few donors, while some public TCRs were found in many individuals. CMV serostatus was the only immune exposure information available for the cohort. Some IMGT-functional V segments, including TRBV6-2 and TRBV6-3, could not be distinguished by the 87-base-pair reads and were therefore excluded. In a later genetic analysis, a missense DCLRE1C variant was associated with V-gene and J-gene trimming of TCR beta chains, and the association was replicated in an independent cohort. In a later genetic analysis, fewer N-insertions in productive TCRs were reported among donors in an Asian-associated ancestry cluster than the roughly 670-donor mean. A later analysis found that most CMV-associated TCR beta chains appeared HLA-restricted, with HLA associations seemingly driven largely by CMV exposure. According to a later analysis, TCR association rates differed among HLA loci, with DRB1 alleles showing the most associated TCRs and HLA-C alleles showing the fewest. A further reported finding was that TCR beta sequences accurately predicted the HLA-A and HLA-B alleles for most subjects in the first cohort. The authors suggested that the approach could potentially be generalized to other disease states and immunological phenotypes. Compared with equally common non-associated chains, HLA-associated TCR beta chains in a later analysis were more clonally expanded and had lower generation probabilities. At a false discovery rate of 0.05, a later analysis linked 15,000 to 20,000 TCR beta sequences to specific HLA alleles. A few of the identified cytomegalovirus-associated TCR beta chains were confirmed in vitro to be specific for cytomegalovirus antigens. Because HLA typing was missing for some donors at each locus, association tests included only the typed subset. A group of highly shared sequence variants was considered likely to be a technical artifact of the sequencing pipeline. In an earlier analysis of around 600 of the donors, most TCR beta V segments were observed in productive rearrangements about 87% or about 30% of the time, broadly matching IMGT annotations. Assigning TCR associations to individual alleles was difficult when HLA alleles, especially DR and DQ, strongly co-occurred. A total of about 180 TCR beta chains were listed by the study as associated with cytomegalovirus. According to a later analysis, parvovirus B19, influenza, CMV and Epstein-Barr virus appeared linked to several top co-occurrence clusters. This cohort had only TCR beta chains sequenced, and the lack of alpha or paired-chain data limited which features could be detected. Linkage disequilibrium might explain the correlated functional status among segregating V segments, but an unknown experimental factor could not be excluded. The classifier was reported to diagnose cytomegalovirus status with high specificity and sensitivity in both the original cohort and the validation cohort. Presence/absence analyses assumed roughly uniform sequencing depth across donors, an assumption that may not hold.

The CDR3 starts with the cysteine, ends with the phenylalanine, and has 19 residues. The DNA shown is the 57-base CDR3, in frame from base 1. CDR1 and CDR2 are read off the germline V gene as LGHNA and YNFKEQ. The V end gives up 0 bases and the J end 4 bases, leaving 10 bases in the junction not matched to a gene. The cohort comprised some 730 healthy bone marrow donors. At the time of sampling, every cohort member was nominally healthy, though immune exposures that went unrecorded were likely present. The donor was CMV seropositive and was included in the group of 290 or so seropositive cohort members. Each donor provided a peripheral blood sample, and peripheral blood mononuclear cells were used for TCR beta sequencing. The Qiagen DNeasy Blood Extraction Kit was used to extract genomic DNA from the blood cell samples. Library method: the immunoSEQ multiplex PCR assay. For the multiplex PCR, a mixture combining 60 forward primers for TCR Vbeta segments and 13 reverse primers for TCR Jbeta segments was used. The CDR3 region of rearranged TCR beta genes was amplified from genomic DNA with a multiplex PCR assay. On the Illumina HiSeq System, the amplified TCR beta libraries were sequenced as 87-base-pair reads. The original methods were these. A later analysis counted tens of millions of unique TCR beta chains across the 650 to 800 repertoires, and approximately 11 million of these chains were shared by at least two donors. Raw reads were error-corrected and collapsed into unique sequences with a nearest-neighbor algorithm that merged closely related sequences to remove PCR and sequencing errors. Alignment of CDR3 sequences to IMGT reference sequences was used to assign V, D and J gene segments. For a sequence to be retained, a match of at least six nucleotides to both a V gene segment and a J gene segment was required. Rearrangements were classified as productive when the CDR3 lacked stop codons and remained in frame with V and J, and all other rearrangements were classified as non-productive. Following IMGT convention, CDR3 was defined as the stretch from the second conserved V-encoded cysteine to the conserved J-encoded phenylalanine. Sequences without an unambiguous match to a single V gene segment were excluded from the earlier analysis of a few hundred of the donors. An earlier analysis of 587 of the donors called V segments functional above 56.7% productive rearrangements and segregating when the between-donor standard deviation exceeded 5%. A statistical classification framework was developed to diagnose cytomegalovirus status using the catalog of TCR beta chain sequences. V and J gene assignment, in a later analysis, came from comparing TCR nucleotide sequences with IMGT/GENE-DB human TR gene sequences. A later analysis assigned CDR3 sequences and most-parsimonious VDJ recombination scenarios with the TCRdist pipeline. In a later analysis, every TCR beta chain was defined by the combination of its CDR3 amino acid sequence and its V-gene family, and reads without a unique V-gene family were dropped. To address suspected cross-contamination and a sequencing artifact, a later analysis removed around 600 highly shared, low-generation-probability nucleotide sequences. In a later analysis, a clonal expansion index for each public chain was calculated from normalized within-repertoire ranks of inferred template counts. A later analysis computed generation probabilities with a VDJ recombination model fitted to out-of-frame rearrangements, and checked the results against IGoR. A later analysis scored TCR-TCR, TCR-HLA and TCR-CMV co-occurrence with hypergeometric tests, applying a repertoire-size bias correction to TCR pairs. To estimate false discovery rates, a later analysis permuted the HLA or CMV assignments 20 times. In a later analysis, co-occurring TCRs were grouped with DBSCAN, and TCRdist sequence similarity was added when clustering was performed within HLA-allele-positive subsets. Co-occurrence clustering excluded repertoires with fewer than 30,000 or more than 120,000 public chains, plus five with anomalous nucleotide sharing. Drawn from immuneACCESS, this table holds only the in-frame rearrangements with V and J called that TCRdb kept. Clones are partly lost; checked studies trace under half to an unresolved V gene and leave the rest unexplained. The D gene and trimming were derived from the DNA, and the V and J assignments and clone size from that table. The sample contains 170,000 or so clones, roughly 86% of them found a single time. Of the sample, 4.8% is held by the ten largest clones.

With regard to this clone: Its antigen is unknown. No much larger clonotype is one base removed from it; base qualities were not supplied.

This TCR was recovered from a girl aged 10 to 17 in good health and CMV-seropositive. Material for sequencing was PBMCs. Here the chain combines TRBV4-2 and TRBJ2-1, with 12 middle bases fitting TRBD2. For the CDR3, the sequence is CASSQDLGLAGGRYNEQFF. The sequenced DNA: TGTGCCAGCAGCCAAGATCTCGGGCTAGCGGGGGGGCGTTACAATGAGCAGTTCTTC.